The 23 T cell receptor beta chains below were found in one sample sequenced in a study of Graves' ophthalmopathy and Graves' hyperthyroidism (dated by TCRdb to about 2018). TCRdb lists the instrument as Illumina HiSeq 2000. For repertoire sequencing, TCR beta CDR3 regions were amplified from RNA transcripts. HTBI primers and the Qiagen OneStep RT-PCR kit were used in a first-round RT-PCR, which was followed by a second-round multiplex PCR, size selection and purification. Starting from the raw public reads, TCRdb applied fastp trimming at Q25, assembled clones with MiXCR and retained in-frame beta chains. Rows matching on CDR3 protein sequence are summarized as one entry with the most common DNA and genes. This sample lists hundreds of thousands of distinct CDR3 sequences; around 21% were detected once. 2.5% to 3.5% of the sample goes to the ten largest clones. The sequencing input was peripheral blood. The receptors shown here come from a woman between 18 and 29 years old with stable Graves' hyperthyroidism. Donor details come from another sample of the same person, matched by shared clones.

This clonotype was recorded only once. The rearrangement joins TRBV6-2 or TRBV6-3 to TRBJ1-3; D possibly corresponds to TRBD1 (5 bases). The CDR3 covers 14 residues. V lost 8 bases to trimming and J lost 2 bases, with 13 bases between them. Germline lookup yields CDR1 MNHEY and CDR2 SVGEGT. The CDR3 DNA reads as TGTGCCAGCGAGGATGGGGGAACTGGAAACACCATATATTTT. It specifies CASEDGGTGNTIYF.

This chain joins TRBV28 and TRBJ1-2; D perhaps matches TRBD1 (6 bases). CDR3 length equals 14 residues. Trimming removed 5 bases from V and 6 bases from J, with 16 bases in between. Germline assignment: CDR1 MDHEN and CDR2 SYDVKM. The CDR3 bases are TGTGCCAGCAGTCTCCCGGGACAACGGAATGGCTACACCTTC. Protein sequence: CASSLPGQRNGYTF.

Ten or more counts support this clonotype. The gene calls are TRBV6-2 or TRBV6-3 and TRBJ2-7; 8 bases are shared with TRBD2. The J segment lost 0 bases and the V segment lost 6 bases, leaving 4 bases of the junction unmatched. Germline assignment: CDR1 MNHEY and CDR2 SVGEGT. The CDR3 sequence is 14 residues long. The CDR3 protein is CASRLSGASYEQYF. The CDR3 nucleotides are TGTGCCAGCAGGCTTAGCGGGGCCTCCTACGAGCAGTACTTC.

This clonotype was seen many times. The V and J genes are TRBV9 and TRBJ2-7, with 8 bases identical to TRBD1. The CDR3 spans 15 residues. With 3 bases clipped from V and 4 bases from J, the junction kept 9 bases outside the gene matches. In germline, CDR1 is SGDLS, CDR2 YYNGEE. The CDR3 spells CASSEGTGPLYEQYF. Written as DNA, the CDR3 is TGTGCCAGCAGCGAGGGGACAGGTCCGCTATACGAGCAGTACTTC.

Remarks on this clonotype: At one of its ends the junction is not consistent with the germline gene, which may arise from a read error. The V gene is TRBV6-5, the J gene TRBJ1-1; no clear D gene. The CDR3 is 14 residues long. Germline values: CDR1 MNHEY, CDR2 SVGAGI. This chain's CDR3 is CASSYSSGRTDAFF. CDR3 nucleotide sequence: TGTGCCAGCAGTTACTCTTCCGGCCGGACTGACGCTTTCTTT.

A few counts support this clonotype. This chain joins TRBV18 and TRBJ1-6, with TRBD1 identical over 7 bases. This CDR3 spans 15 amino acids. Unmatched junction bases numbered 13, after V lost 8 bases and J lost 9 bases. Germline V lookup: CDR1 KGHSH, CDR2 LQKENI. The CDR3 nucleotides are TGTGCCAGCGCCCGGGACAGTAGGGGGACTTCACCCCTCCACTTT. It is translated as CASARDSRGTSPLHF.

In this sample, this clonotype turned up many times. The CDR3 region has the DNA TGTGCCAGCAGTGAAAGGCTAGCGGGGGAACTAGCCAAAAACATTCAGTACTTC. It codes for CASSERLAGELAKNIQYF. The V call is TRBV6-1, the J call TRBJ2-4; 10 bases agree with TRBD2. Germline V lookup: CDR1 MNHNS, CDR2 SASEGT. This CDR3 comprises 18 residues. Unmatched junction bases numbered 7, after V lost 2 bases and J lost 0 bases.

This clonotype came up many times. The chain uses TRBV6-1 and TRBJ2-7; 7 bases map to TRBD1. The J segment lost 3 bases and the V segment lost 5 bases, leaving 7 bases of the junction unmatched. The germline gives CDR1 MNHNS, CDR2 SASEGT. This CDR3 is 14 amino acids long. The CDR3 spells CASSPRQGGYEQYF. The CDR3 bases are TGTGCCAGCAGTCCACGACAGGGTGGCTACGAGCAGTACTTC.

In its sample, this clonotype was seen many times. J is TRBJ2-4 and V is TRBV6-4; TRBD1 is a possible D gene (5 bases). The CDR3 is made up of 21 amino acids. Trimming left V 6 bases short and J 0 bases short, with 30 bases between. Germline V gene lookup returns CDR1 MRHNA and CDR2 SNTAGT. The CDR3 nucleotides read TGTGCCAGCAGCCGGCAGGTTAGGGGAACTCTCGGCAACCTAGCCAAAAACATTCAGTACTTC. It specifies CASSRQVRGTLGNLAKNIQYF.

This clonotype appeared a few times. V gene TRBV6-5 combines with J gene TRBJ1-6, with D unresolved. Germline CDR1 reads MNHEY; CDR2 reads SVGAGI. This CDR3 comprises 14 residues. Deletions cut 1 base from V and 4 bases from J, with 5 bases between. Here the CDR3 DNA reads TGTGCCAGCAGTTACTTAGGGTATAATTCACCCCTCCACTTT. The encoded protein is CASSYLGYNSPLHF.

This clonotype was detected ten times or more. V usage is TRBV30 and J usage is TRBJ2-4, with D uncertain. V lost 2 bases to trimming and J lost 0 bases, with 11 bases between them. Germline values: CDR1 GTSNPN, CDR2 SVGIG (reference sequence). This CDR3 has 15 residues. CDR3 nucleotides: TGTGCCTGGAGTTTGGGGATTGGAGCCAAAAACATTCAGTACTTC. Its protein product is CAWSLGIGAKNIQYF.

This clonotype was seen repeatedly, ten times or more. The CDR3 bases are TGTGCCACAGACTCCTTCTCGGACGAGCAGTACTTC. Residues: CATDSFSDEQYF. V and J are TRBV28 and TRBJ2-7, with D unclear. The CDR3 contains 12 residues. Germline CDR1 and CDR2: MDHEN and SYDVKM. The V end was cut by 10 bases, the J end by 5 bases, with 15 bases between.

This clonotype was detected ten times or more. One end of the junction fails to match germline, which may point to a read error. The gene calls are TRBV7-8 and TRBJ1-1; D unclear. The CDR3 covers 13 residues. The germline V gene has CDR1 SGHVS and CDR2 FQNEAQ. CDR3 coding DNA: TGTGCCAGCAGCTTAGATATGAACACTGGAGCTTCCTTT. Its translation is CASSLDMNTGASF.

The sample holds many counts of this clonotype. The CDR3 DNA reads as TGTGCCATCAGTACAGGGCGCACTGAAGCTTTCTTT. This gives the protein CAISTGRTEAFF. V usage is TRBV10-3 and J usage is TRBJ1-1; perhaps TRBD1 as D (6 bases). The CDR3 consists of 12 residues. Trimming took 5 bases from V and 4 from J, leaving 8 bases between them. Germline loops: CDR1 ENHRY, CDR2 SYGVKD.

This clonotype was detected many times. The chain combines TRBV6-5 with TRBJ1-1; D uncertain. The germline V gene encodes CDR1 MNHEY and CDR2 SVGAGI. The CDR3 length is 15 residues. Trimming took off 2 bases at V and 0 bases at J, with 10 bases between the two ends. CDR3 sequence (DNA): TGTGCCAGCAGTTACAGGGATGGGGTGAACACTGAAGCTTTCTTT. Translation gives CASSYRDGVNTEAFF.

This clonotype was recorded a few times. V gene TRBV30 combines with J gene TRBJ1-2; a weak D match, TRBD1 (5 bases). Deletions cut 6 bases from V and 6 bases from J, with 14 bases between. The CDR3 totals 12 residues. Germline V CDR1 and CDR2: GTSNPN, SVGIG (reference sequence). This CDR3 reads CACGWGTHGYTF. The CDR3 coding sequence is TGTGCCTGCGGTTGGGGGACCCATGGCTACACCTTC.

This clonotype was detected many times. The chain is built from TRBV7-3 and TRBJ1-1; 10 positions agree with TRBD1. Germline V gene data show CDR1 as SGHTA and CDR2 as FQGTGA. The junction had 6 bases not matched to a gene; V was cut back by 6 bases and J by 5 bases. The CDR3 covers 14 residues. CDR3 in amino acids: CASSLDRGGTEAFF. The CDR3 DNA reads as TGTGCCAGCAGTTTGGACAGGGGGGGAACTGAAGCTTTCTTT.

This clonotype was observed at least ten times. This sequence joins TRBV12-3 or TRBV12-4 and TRBJ2-5; D is possibly TRBD1 or TRBD2 (5 bases each). V lost 5 bases, J lost 7 bases, and 14 bases lay in between. This CDR3 spans 13 amino acids. CDR3 protein: CASSADSGGTQYF. The CDR3 DNA reads as TGTGCCAGCAGTGCCGACAGTGGGGGGACCCAGTACTTC.

The V call is TRBV30, the J call TRBJ1-5, with TRBD1 matching over 7 bases. Trimming cost V 1 base and J 5 bases; bases outside gene matches: 2. CDR3 length: 13 amino acids. In germline, CDR1 is GTSNPN, CDR2 SVGIG (reference sequence). The CDR3 nucleotides are TGTGCCTGGAGTGCAGGGGGAGATCAGCCCCAGCATTTT. Its translation: CAWSAGGDQPQHF.

In this sample, this clonotype turned up many times. The chain couples TRBV11-3 to TRBJ2-2; a possible D gene is TRBD1 (6 bases). Per the germline V gene, CDR1 is SGHNT and CDR2 is YENEEA. Trimming removed 5 bases at V and 0 bases at J, with 16 bases between. The CDR3 runs to 17 residues. The CDR3 spells CASSHTSGTPNTGELFF. CDR3 nucleotide sequence: TGTGCCAGCAGCCATACCTCCGGGACACCGAACACCGGGGAGCTGTTTTTT.

This clonotype was detected ten times or more. The CDR3 loop is CASSWAGQQETQYF. CDR3 nucleotides: TGCGCCAGCAGCTGGGCAGGACAGCAAGAGACCCAGTACTTC. The chain has TRBV5-1 and TRBJ2-5, with D maybe TRBD1 (6 bases). CDR3 size: 14 residues. CDR1 SGHRS and CDR2 YFSETQ come from the germline V gene. With 3 bases removed from V and 2 bases from J, the gap between germline ends came to 11 bases.

The chain combines TRBV6-1 with TRBJ1-1; no clear D gene. The CDR3 contains 13 residues. Trimming removed 4 bases at V and 4 bases at J, with 10 bases between. The germline CDR1 and CDR2 sequences are MNHNS and SASEGT. The CDR3 DNA follows: TGTGCCAGCAGTGTCGGAAGAGGCACTGAAGCTTTCTTT. Amino acid sequence: CASSVGRGTEAFF.

V usage is TRBV20-1 and J usage is TRBJ2-7, with D perhaps matching TRBD2 (5 bases). Germline V gives CDR1 DFQATT, CDR2 SNEGSKA (reference sequence). V was trimmed by 6 bases and J by 0 bases, leaving 18 bases between them. The CDR3 length is 15 residues. The CDR3 bases are TGCAGTGCCTTCCCCTTCCGGGGAAGCTCCTACGAGCAGTACTTC. Translated: CSAFPFRGSSYEQYF.